This T cell receptor beta chain originates from a study of CD8 T cells in Susac syndrome. Broader study findings: The study conceded that relatively few individuals underwent its TCR sequencing and HLA analysis.

About this clonotype: Its specificity is not known.

The CDR3 length is 11 residues. The germline V gene has CDR1 MDHEN and CDR2 SYDVKM. CD8+ and CD4+ T cells from blood underwent TCR beta sequencing, which was carried out in a high-throughput format. It was with random hexamers that about 0.45 to 1 ug RNA was reverse transcribed. MiXCR, run by TCRdb on the immunoSEQ multiplex PCR reads, gives a single entry per CDR3 protein. Here the sample spans roughly 150,000 distinct CDR3 sequences, approximately 94% being singletons. The sequenced material came from CD4+ T cells from PBMCs. This TCR was recovered from a human donor with multiple sclerosis. The J gene is TRBJ1-1, the V gene TRBV28; unclear D gene. CDR3 sequence: CATGATREAFF. CDR3 nucleotide sequence: TGTGCGACGGGAGCCACGAGGGAAGCTTTCTTT.